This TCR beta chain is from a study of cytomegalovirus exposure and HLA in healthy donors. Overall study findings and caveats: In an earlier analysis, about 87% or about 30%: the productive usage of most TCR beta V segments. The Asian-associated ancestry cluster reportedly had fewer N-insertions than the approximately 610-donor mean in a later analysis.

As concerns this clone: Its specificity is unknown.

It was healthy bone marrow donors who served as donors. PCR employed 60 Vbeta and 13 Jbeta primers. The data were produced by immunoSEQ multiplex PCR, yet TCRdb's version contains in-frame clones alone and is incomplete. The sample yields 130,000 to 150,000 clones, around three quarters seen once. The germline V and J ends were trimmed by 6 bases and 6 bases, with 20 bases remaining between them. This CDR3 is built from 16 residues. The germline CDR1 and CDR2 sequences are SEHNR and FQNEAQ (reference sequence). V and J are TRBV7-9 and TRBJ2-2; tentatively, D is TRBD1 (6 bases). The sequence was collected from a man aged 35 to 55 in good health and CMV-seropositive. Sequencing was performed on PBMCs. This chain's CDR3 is CASSYYLGQSPGELFF. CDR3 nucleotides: TGTGCCAGCAGTTACTACCTCGGACAGAGTCCCGGGGAGCTGTTTTTT. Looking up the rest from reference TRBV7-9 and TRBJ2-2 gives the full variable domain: DTGVSQNPRHKITKRGQNVTFRCDPISEHNRLYWYRQTLGQGPEFLTYFQNEAQLEKSRLLSDRFSAERPKGSFSTLEIQRTEQGDSAMYLCASSYYLGQSPGELFFGEGSRLTVL.